The next 12 T cell receptor beta chains were all read from a single sample in a study of beta chain features in type 1 diabetes. Sequenced material consisted of expressed TCRB transcripts (all of the isolated RNA was reverse transcribed). Profiling relied on immunoSEQ multiplex PCR, and the TCRdb table lists in-frame clones only, not all of them. Seen here are approximately 170,000 clones, approximately 9.9% observed once, and the top ten hold 2% to 2.5%. The sample comprised central memory CD4+ T cells from blood. These receptors were taken from a woman younger than 30 in good health.

This chain connects TRBV30 to TRBJ2-1; 10 bases are shared with TRBD2. The CDR3 extends over 15 amino acids. V lost 5 bases to trimming and J lost 3 bases; unmatched junction nucleotides: 7. The germline V gene encodes CDR1 GTSNPN and CDR2 SVGIG (reference sequence). The CDR3 DNA follows: TGTGCCTGGGTCCCCCCTAGCGGGAGCTACAATGAGCAGTTCTTC. This sequence encodes CAWVPPSGSYNEQFF.

The rearrangement uses TRBV7-2 and TRBJ1-6; a possible D gene is TRBD1 (6 bases). The V gene lost 5 bases and the J gene lost 6 bases, with 14 bases spanning the gap. The CDR3 runs to 15 residues. Germline assignment: CDR1 SGHTA and CDR2 FQGNSA. CDR3 coding DNA: TGTGCCAGCAGCCCCCAGCCAGGGGCTAATTCACCCCTCCACTTT. Amino acids: CASSPQPGANSPLHF.

This clone is a singleton in its sample. The V call is TRBV5-1, the J call TRBJ2-5; a possible D gene is TRBD2 (6 bases). The CDR3 loop spans 14 amino acids. The germline CDR1 and CDR2 sequences are SGHRS and YFSETQ. The V end was cut by 2 bases, the J end by 4 bases, with 12 bases between. The chain's CDR3 is CASSFVGGGETQYF. For the CDR3, the DNA is TGCGCCAGCAGCTTTGTTGGGGGAGGAGAGACCCAGTACTTC.

This clone was picked up a small number of times. The chain recombines TRBV4-2 with TRBJ2-3; 11 bases are shared with TRBD2. This CDR3 has 16 amino acids. The V segment lost 2 bases and the J segment 4 bases; nucleotides outside the gene matches: 5. The V gene's germline CDR1 is LGHNA and CDR2 YNFKEQ. In DNA form, the CDR3 reads TGTGCCAGCAGCCAAACCGGGACTAGCGGATCAGATACGCAGTATTTT. This codes for CASSQTGTSGSDTQYF.

The V and J genes are TRBV30 and TRBJ1-2; no definite D call. The CDR3 is 15 amino acids. The germline V gene has CDR1 GTSNPN and CDR2 SVGIG (reference sequence). Trimming removed 1 base from V and 6 bases from J, with 18 bases in between. The CDR3 DNA is TGTGCCTGGAGTGAGTGGCCCCCGAGGAGCAATGGCTACACCTTC. Its translation is CAWSEWPPRSNGYTF. The variable domain in full, with the rest retrieved from reference TRBV30 and TRBJ1-2, is SQTIHQWPATLVQPVGSPLSLECTVEGTSNPNLYWYRQAAGRGLQLLFYSVGIGQISSEVPQNLSASRPQDRQFILSSKKLLLSDSGFYLCAWSEWPPRSNGYTFGSGTRLTVV.

The table lists this clone with a few counts. The genes are TRBV4-2 and TRBJ1-5; a possible D gene is TRBD1 (6 bases). Per the germline V gene, CDR1 is LGHNA and CDR2 is YNFKEQ. The CDR3 is 15 amino acids. Trimming removed 3 bases from V and 8 bases from J, with 17 bases in between. The DNA of the CDR3 is TGTGCCAGCAGCCAGGAAGGACAGTCGTGGAAGCCCCAGCATTTT. This translates into CASSQEGQSWKPQHF.

This clone was counted between two and nine times. Here the CDR3 DNA reads TGTGCCACCAGCAGAGACGCCAGAAATGAGCAGTTCTTC. Amino acid sequence: CATSRDARNEQFF. V is TRBV15 and J is TRBJ2-1; D call uncertain. The V end was cut by 0 bases, the J end by 7 bases, with 7 bases between. Germline V gives CDR1 LNHNV, CDR2 YYDKDF (reference sequence). This CDR3 comprises 13 residues. Together with reference TRBV15 and TRBJ2-1, the CDR3 gives the full variable domain: DAMVIQNPRYQVTQFGKPVTLSCSQTLNHNVMYWYQQKSSQAPKLLFHYYDKDFNNEADTPDNFQSRRPNTSFCFLDIRSPGLGDTAMYLCATSRDARNEQFFGPGTRLTVL.

This clone has only a few counts. The rearrangement links TRBV5-4 to TRBJ2-3; D is perhaps TRBD2 (6 bases). The V end was cut by 2 bases, the J end by 6 bases, with 16 bases between. Germline V gives CDR1 SGHNT, CDR2 YYREEE (reference sequence). This CDR3 is 15 amino acids long. The CDR3 DNA reads TGTGCCAGCAGCTTCTCCGGGACTCTGAGGGATACGCAGTATTTT. This sequence encodes CASSFSGTLRDTQYF.

This clone has more than one count but fewer than ten. The genes are TRBV7-2 and TRBJ1-2, with D perhaps matching TRBD1 (6 bases). Trimming removed 5 bases from V and 4 bases from J, with 14 bases in between. Germline CDR1 reads SGHTA; CDR2 reads FQGNSA. This CDR3 is 14 amino acids long. The DNA for the CDR3 is TGTGCCAGCAGCCCGGGAGGACAGTTCTATGGCTACACCTTC. Translation: CASSPGGQFYGYTF.

This clone turned up a few times. The rearrangement joins TRBV5-1 to TRBJ2-1; tentative D call: TRBD2 (6 bases). The germline V gene encodes CDR1 SGHRS and CDR2 YFSETQ. Trimming left V 4 bases short and J 15 bases short, with 23 bases between. The CDR3 loop spans 14 amino acids. This chain's CDR3 is CASSPDWWGTSPFF. For the CDR3, the DNA is TGCGCCAGCAGCCCGGACTGGTGGGGGACTTCCCCGTTCTTC.

The chain employs TRBV5-1 and TRBJ2-5; the D gene is possibly TRBD2 (6 bases). Germline V gene lookup returns CDR1 SGHRS and CDR2 YFSETQ. Trimming shortened V by 1 base and J by 4 bases, and 14 bases separated the two germline ends. This CDR3 contains 15 residues. CDR3 sequence reads: CASSLPAGSGETQYF. The CDR3 coding sequence is TGCGCCAGCAGCTTGCCAGCGGGTAGTGGAGAGACCCAGTACTTC. The whole variable domain, filled in from reference TRBV5-1 and TRBJ2-5, reads KAGVTQTPRYLIKTRGQQVTLSCSPISGHRSVSWYQQTPGQGLQFLFEYFSETQRNKGNFPGRFSGRQFSNSRSEMNVSTLELGDSALYLCASSLPAGSGETQYFGPGTRLLVL.

The gene calls are TRBV30 and TRBJ2-7; no firm D call. Germline V lookup: CDR1 GTSNPN, CDR2 SVGIG (reference sequence). The germline V and J ends were trimmed by 2 bases and 6 bases, with 11 bases remaining between them. CDR3 length: 12 amino acids. CDR3 nucleotide sequence: TGTGCCTGGAGTTTAGGAGCCCGCGAGCAGTACTTC. Translating gives CAWSLGAREQYF. The complete variable domain, with remaining parts taken from reference TRBV30 and TRBJ2-7, reads SQTIHQWPATLVQPVGSPLSLECTVEGTSNPNLYWYRQAAGRGLQLLFYSVGIGQISSEVPQNLSASRPQDRQFILSSKKLLLSDSGFYLCAWSLGAREQYFGPGTRLTVT.